This passage covers 28 T cell receptor beta chains from one sample sequenced in a study of blood T cell repertoires in COVID-19. Some clones are missing from TCRdb's copy, which holds only in-frame ones; the method was immunoSEQ multiplex PCR. The sample carries around 84,000 clones, around 83% recorded once. Sequencing was carried out using peripheral blood. These receptors were taken from a man older than 75 with active or convalescent COVID-19.

This chain connects TRBV13 to TRBJ2-1; D unresolved. V was cut by 2 bases and J by 2 bases, with 10 bases left in between. There are 15 residues in the CDR3. Per germline, CDR1 PRHDT and CDR2 FYEKMQ (reference sequence). In DNA, the CDR3 is TGTGCCAGCAGCTTAAGCAGGCCTACCTACAATGAGCAGTTCTTC. It encodes CASSLSRPTYNEQFF.

The chain employs TRBV3-1 (or the pseudogene TRBV3-2) and TRBJ2-5, with 11 bases identical to TRBD2. The germline V gene has CDR1 LGHDT and CDR2 YNNKEL (reference sequence). V trimming: 5 bases; J trimming: 4 bases; junction bases outside the gene matches: 6. This CDR3 spans 15 amino acids. The CDR3 region is CASSSRLAGRETQYF. For the CDR3, the DNA is TGTGCCAGCAGCTCCAGACTAGCGGGGAGAGAGACCCAGTACTTC.

The chain carries TRBV7-2 and TRBJ2-7, with D possibly TRBD2 on 6 matching bases. CDR3 size: 14 residues. Trimming left V 5 bases short and J 7 bases short, with 18 bases between. Germline V gene data show CDR1 as SGHTA and CDR2 as FQGNSA. In nucleotides, the CDR3 is TGTGCCAGCAGCCCCGGATTAGCGGAGGGGGAGCAGTACTTC. It translates to CASSPGLAEGEQYF.

The table lists this clone with a count of one. The chain is built from TRBV5-1 and TRBJ2-7, with 10 positions matching TRBD1. There are 17 residues in the CDR3. Germline values: CDR1 SGHRS, CDR2 YFSETQ. The V segment lost 0 bases and the J segment 0 bases; nucleotides outside the gene matches: 6. CDR3 sequence: CASSLGDRTGGSYEQYF. The CDR3 DNA sequence: TGCGCCAGCAGCTTGGGAGACCGGACAGGGGGCTCCTACGAGCAGTACTTC.

V usage is TRBV2 and J usage is TRBJ2-3; TRBD2 agrees at 8 bases. V dropped 4 bases and J dropped 0; count of bases not matched to a gene: 9. This CDR3 is built from 17 residues. Germline CDR1 and CDR2: SNHLY and FYNNEI. The CDR3 spells CASSARLAGLSTDTQYF. In DNA, the CDR3 is TGTGCCAGCAGTGCCCGTCTAGCGGGCCTGAGCACAGATACGCAGTATTTT.

The chain joins TRBV18 to TRBJ2-3; D unresolved. The germline V gene has CDR1 KGHSH and CDR2 LQKENI. V was cut by 2 bases and J by 1 base, with 13 bases left in between. The CDR3 is 16 residues long. CDR3 residues: CASSPGQGFGTDTQYF. CDR3 DNA: TGTGCCAGCTCACCAGGGCAAGGTTTTGGCACAGATACGCAGTATTTT.

The chain joins TRBV3-1 (or the pseudogene TRBV3-2) to TRBJ2-2; D perhaps matches TRBD1 (5 bases). Germline V gene lookup returns CDR1 LGHDT and CDR2 YNNKEL (reference sequence). The CDR3 runs 15 residues. Trimming removed 1 base at V and 4 bases at J, with 10 bases between. This CDR3 reads CASSQGGQGTGELFF. The CDR3 DNA reads as TGTGCCAGCAGCCAAGGGGGCCAAGGCACCGGGGAGCTGTTTTTT.

The CDR3 DNA reads as TGTGCCAGCAGCCAAGGGCAGAATTCACCCCTCCACTTT. Translated, it gives CASSQGQNSPLHF. The V gene is TRBV3-1 (or the pseudogene TRBV3-2), the J gene TRBJ1-6; D unclear. The CDR3 runs 13 residues. The V end lost 1 base, the J end lost 7 bases, and 5 bases lay between the germline ends. The V gene's germline CDR1 is LGHDT and CDR2 YNNKEL (reference sequence).

V gene TRBV10-3 combines with J gene TRBJ1-2; 11 bases line up with TRBD1. This CDR3 spans 15 amino acids. The V gene's germline CDR1 is ENHRY and CDR2 SYGVKD. The V gene end was trimmed by 4 bases and the J gene end by 7 bases; junction bases not matched to a gene: 8. In DNA form, the CDR3 reads TGTGCCATCAGTGGGTGGACAGGGGGCGTCGGTGGCTACACCTTC. This encodes CAISGWTGGVGGYTF.

The chain couples TRBV6-5 to TRBJ2-1; a weak D match, TRBD2 (6 bases). The CDR3 spans 15 residues. CDR1 MNHEY and CDR2 SVGAGI come from the germline V gene. V was pared by 6 bases and J by 3 bases, with 15 bases between. CDR3 in amino acids: CASSPKARGYNEQFF. For the CDR3, the DNA is TGTGCCAGCAGCCCAAAGGCGCGGGGCTACAATGAGCAGTTCTTC.

V is TRBV7-2 and J is TRBJ2-2; 12 positions match TRBD1. The CDR3 is 17 amino acids. Trimming cost V 6 bases and J 3 bases; bases outside gene matches: 8. Germline V gene data show CDR1 as SGHTA and CDR2 as FQGNSA. The CDR3 loop reads CASSSPGQGAYTGELFF. CDR3 nucleotides: TGTGCCAGCAGTTCCCCGGGACAGGGGGCTTACACCGGGGAGCTGTTTTTT.

Only a few counts were recorded for this clone. The chain carries TRBV4-3 and TRBJ2-7, with 9 nucleotides matching TRBD2. Unmatched junction bases numbered 9, after V lost 4 bases and J lost 5 bases. Germline loops: CDR1 LGHNA, CDR2 YSLEER. The CDR3 loop spans 15 amino acids. The chain's CDR3 is CASSLGASGTDEQYF. CDR3 coding DNA: TGCGCCAGCAGCCTTGGGGCTAGCGGGACCGACGAGCAGTACTTC.

The chain recombines TRBV12-3 or TRBV12-4 with TRBJ2-1, with TRBD2 matching 7 bases. V trimming: 6 bases; J trimming: 4 bases; junction bases outside the gene matches: 3. The length of the CDR3 is 13 residues. The CDR3 protein is CASRVGGYNEQFF. DNA for the CDR3: TGTGCCAGCAGAGTCGGGGGGTACAATGAGCAGTTCTTC.

The chain combines TRBV29-1 with TRBJ2-5, with D possibly TRBD1 on 5 matching bases. Germline V gene lookup returns CDR1 SQVTM and CDR2 ANQGSEA. This CDR3 contains 11 residues. V was pared by 8 bases and J by 5 bases, with 12 bases between. CDR3 region: CSFRVGETQYF. CDR3 coding DNA: TGCAGCTTCAGGGTGGGCGAGACCCAGTACTTC.

This chain uses TRBV2 with TRBJ1-2, with 7 bases lining up with TRBD1. Losses at the gene ends were 6 bases for V and 1 base for J; bases not matched to a gene: 2. This CDR3 is built from 13 residues. The germline V gene encodes CDR1 SNHLY and CDR2 FYNNEI. CDR3 nucleotide sequence: TGTGCCAGCAGGGGACAGAGTAACTATGGCTACACCTTC. Protein: CASRGQSNYGYTF.

The chain couples TRBV5-5 to TRBJ2-7; TRBD1 might be the D (6 bases). CDR3 length: 12 amino acids. CDR1 and CDR2 from the germline V gene are SGHKS and YYEKEE (reference sequence). V lost 4 bases, J lost 2 bases, and 7 bases lay in between. Here the CDR3 reads CASSRTAYEQYF. CDR3 sequence (DNA): TGTGCCAGCAGCCGGACAGCCTACGAGCAGTACTTC.

The chain employs TRBV19 and TRBJ1-5, with D possibly being TRBD1 (6 bases). V gave up 5 bases and J gave up 2 bases, with 13 bases separating them. The CDR3 runs to 15 residues. Germline V CDR1 and CDR2: LNHDA, SQIVND (reference sequence). In nucleotides, the CDR3 is TGTGCCAGTAGTTTACAGGGTTCGGGCAATCAGCCCCAGCATTTT. Its protein product is CASSLQGSGNQPQHF.

The gene calls are TRBV2 and TRBJ2-3; 9 nucleotides line up with TRBD1. CDR1 and CDR2 (germline): SNHLY, FYNNEI. There are 13 residues in the CDR3. After removal of 10 bases from V and 2 bases from J, the junction contained 4 bases not matched to a gene. The DNA of the CDR3 is TGTGCCACCGGGACAGGGTACACAGATACGCAGTATTTT. The encoded protein is CATGTGYTDTQYF.

The V call is TRBV18, the J call TRBJ1-1; D is unclear. This CDR3 has 13 residues. Germline V lookup: CDR1 KGHSH, CDR2 LQKENI. Trimming pared 3 bases from V and 1 base from J, leaving 6 bases between. This chain's CDR3 is CASSPYGNTEAFF. CDR3 sequence (DNA): TGTGCCAGCTCACCCTACGGGAACACTGAAGCTTTCTTT.

The CDR3 loop reads CASSSIAGGPYNEQFF. CDR3 in DNA: TGCGCCAGCAGCTCAATAGCGGGAGGGCCCTACAATGAGCAGTTCTTC. The chain links TRBV5-1 to TRBJ2-1; 11 bases line up with TRBD2. The CDR3 length is 16 residues. V shed 3 bases and J 2 bases; nucleotides not matched to a gene: 4. CDR1 and CDR2 from the germline V gene are SGHRS and YFSETQ.

This chain's CDR3 is CAVKQRGPNTGELFF. In DNA form, the CDR3 reads TGTGCCGTCAAACAGCGGGGGCCGAACACCGGGGAGCTGTTTTTT. The rearrangement joins TRBV6-5 to TRBJ2-2; 8 nucleotides line up with TRBD2. CDR3 length equals 15 residues. CDR1 and CDR2 (germline): MNHEY, SVGAGI. J lost 0 bases, V lost 11 bases, and 8 bases had no gene match.

V usage is TRBV4-3 and J usage is TRBJ2-5; 8 bases agree with TRBD2. The CDR3 covers 14 residues. J gave up 2 bases and V 5 bases, and 4 bases lay outside the gene matches. Germline loops: CDR1 LGHNA, CDR2 YSLEER. The CDR3: CASSSGTSQETQYF. As DNA, the CDR3 is TGCGCCAGCAGCTCTGGGACTAGTCAAGAGACCCAGTACTTC.

The CDR3 loop reads CATIHREQFF. Written as DNA, the CDR3 is TGTGCCACCATTCACAGAGAGCAGTTCTTC. V and J are TRBV28 and TRBJ2-1; D gene ambiguous. Germline CDR1 and CDR2: MDHEN and SYDVKM. Trimming removed 10 bases from V and 10 bases from J, with 11 bases in between. CDR3 size: 10 residues.

This chain links TRBV27 with TRBJ1-2; TRBD1 matches 7 bases. V dropped 10 bases and J dropped 2; count of bases not matched to a gene: 4. Looked up from germline, CDR1 is MNHEY and CDR2 is SMNVEV (reference sequence). The CDR3 extends over 12 amino acids. As DNA, the CDR3 is TGTGCCACCTCGACAGGGAACTATGGCTACACCTTC. Encoded protein: CATSTGNYGYTF.

The chain recombines TRBV7-9 with TRBJ1-1; possibly TRBD1 for D (5 bases). This CDR3 comprises 14 residues. Germline V lookup: CDR1 SEHNR, CDR2 FQNEAQ (reference sequence). V lost 4 bases, J lost 6 bases, and 15 bases lay in between. CDR3 protein: CASSSGGSASEAFF. The CDR3 coding sequence is TGTGCCAGCAGCTCCGGGGGTTCCGCATCTGAAGCTTTCTTT. Using reference TRBV7-9 and TRBJ1-1 for the parts outside the CDR3, the full variable domain is DTGVSQNPRHKITKRGQNVTFRCDPISEHNRLYWYRQTLGQGPEFLTYFQNEAQLEKSRLLSDRFSAERPKGSFSTLEIQRTEQGDSAMYLCASSSGGSASEAFFGQGTRLTVV.

V gene TRBV2 combines with J gene TRBJ1-1; TRBD1 is a possible D gene (6 bases). Germline V lookup: CDR1 SNHLY, CDR2 FYNNEI. V was trimmed by 6 bases and J by 3 bases, leaving 11 bases between them. The CDR3 length is 13 residues. Here the CDR3 DNA reads TGTGCCAGCAGGACACAGGGATACACTGAAGCTTTCTTT. Amino acid sequence: CASRTQGYTEAFF.

The chain uses TRBV10-2 and TRBJ2-1; 12 positions agree with TRBD2. CDR3 length: 13 amino acids. V shed 7 bases, J shed 8 bases, and the junction held 3 bases outside the gene matches. Germline CDR1 is WSHSY and CDR2 is SAAADI. The chain's CDR3 is CASKGLAGDEQFF. The CDR3 DNA is TGCGCCAGCAAGGGACTAGCGGGTGATGAGCAGTTCTTC.

This chain connects TRBV11-1 to TRBJ2-1; D is unclear. The V and J ends lost 5 bases and 0 bases respectively, with 11 bases between them. The CDR3 contains 15 residues. Germline CDR1 is SGHAT and CDR2 is FQDESV (reference sequence). CDR3 DNA sequence: TGTGCCAGCAGCACTTTAACTAACTCCTACAATGAGCAGTTCTTC. Encoded protein: CASSTLTNSYNEQFF. The full variable domain, with the rest looked up from reference TRBV11-1 and TRBJ2-1, is EAEVAQSPRYKITEKSQAVAFWCDPISGHATLYWYRQILGQGPELLVQFQDESVVDDSQLPKDRFSAERLKGVDSTLKIQPAELGDSAMYLCASSTLTNSYNEQFFGPGTRLTVL.